This T cell receptor beta chain is from a study of regulatory T cells in long-lasting Graves disease (dated by TCRdb to the early 2020s). At the level of the whole study: To count as having persistent Graves' disease, a patient had to have received antithyroid drug treatment for over 5 years with TSH receptor autoantibodies remaining persistently positive. Patients with persistent Graves' disease were compared with patients with newly diagnosed Graves' disease using TCR sequencing and RNA sequencing of peripheral blood. The study was conducted in China and was registered as a clinical trial. A total of some 33 samples were covered by TCR sequencing, comprising some 13 persistent and around 20 newly diagnosed Graves' disease patients. Persistent Graves' disease patients in the clinical cohort had taken antithyroid drugs for roughly ten years on average.

Study-wide conclusions, independent of this receptor: Only peripheral blood was studied, because thyroid tissue, the primary lesion, was inaccessible. The small sample size was acknowledged by the authors as a limitation that may reduce accuracy. Sequencing and analysis were restricted to the TCR beta chain. Patients with persistent disease shared more public clonotypes (about 3,000) than newly diagnosed patients did (966). TRBV28, TRBJ1-2 and TRBJ2-5 were preferentially used in persistent disease, while TRBV20-1 and TRBJ2-1 were favored in newly diagnosed disease. Compared with newly diagnosed patients, patients with persistent Graves' disease had lower TCR Shannon entropy and fewer highly expanded clones, which suggests clonal expansion.

According to the study, the label for this sample's time point signals: persistent/refractory GD, antithyroid drugs over 5 years with positive TRAb. For both TCR sequencing and RNA sequencing, RNA was extracted from PBMCs in TRIzol. The diagnosis of Graves' disease was made according to American Thyroid Association guidelines. Patients were recruited from an endocrinology department in Xi'an, China. Each patient gave about 9.1 milliliters of peripheral blood, collected in an EDTA anticoagulant tube. Ficoll Paque Plus density gradient separation was used to isolate PBMCs, and no further T cell sorting was done. An Agilent 2100 Bioanalyzer and agarose gel were used to assess RNA quality, and a NanoDrop 2000 was used to measure RNA concentration. The germline V gene sets CDR1 to SGDLS and CDR2 to YYNGEE. From the cysteine up to the phenylalanine, the CDR3 has a length of 14 residues. The read is trimmed to its CDR3 DNA, 42 bases read in frame from base 1. The V and J ends are trimmed by 0 bases and 10 bases, leaving 11 bases between them.

Worth noting for this clonotype: Its specific antigen is unknown. Base qualities are not recorded, but no much larger clone differs from it by a single base.

Library preparation used multiplex PCR. These reads were obtained on an Illumina HiSeq 4000. iRepertoire HTBI primers and Arm-PCR amplification of CDR3 regions were used to construct TCR beta libraries. Gel purification was performed on PCR products prior to sequencing. The study's processing was this. Gene usage analysis of CDR3 amino acid clonotypes relied on the roughly 60 TRBV and about 15 TRBJ segments identified across samples. COPE and FqMerger were used to merge the filtered high-quality paired reads into contigs. BLAST was used to align contigs to IMGT TRBV, TRBD and TRBJ reference genes, with CDR3 defined following IMGT. Any clonotype with a frequency above 0.1% was classified as a highly expanded clone. Repertoire diversity was measured by Shannon entropy, and V-J evenness by the Gini coefficient. Clonotypes shared by more than one individual were considered public. TCRdb took the public reads, trimmed them with fastp at Q25, ran MiXCR for clone calling and kept in-frame beta chains. A single entry per CDR3 protein holds the most common genes and DNA from its merged rows. TCRdb's processing, not the authors', yielded these V and J calls. The table for this sample lists around 300,000 distinct CDR3 sequences; 20% to 25% of them were counted only once. More than 55% of the sample is taken by the ten largest.

This sequence uses TRBV9 and TRBJ1-6; the D gene cannot be resolved reliably. The sequencing used peripheral blood mononuclear cells (PBMCs), collected when the disease was refractory, from a patient treated with antithyroid drugs. This TCR was recovered from a female donor with Graves disease. The CDR3 in this case is CASSVELFGSPLHF. The bases are TGTGCCAGCAGCGTAGAATTGTTCGGCTCACCCCTCCACTTT.